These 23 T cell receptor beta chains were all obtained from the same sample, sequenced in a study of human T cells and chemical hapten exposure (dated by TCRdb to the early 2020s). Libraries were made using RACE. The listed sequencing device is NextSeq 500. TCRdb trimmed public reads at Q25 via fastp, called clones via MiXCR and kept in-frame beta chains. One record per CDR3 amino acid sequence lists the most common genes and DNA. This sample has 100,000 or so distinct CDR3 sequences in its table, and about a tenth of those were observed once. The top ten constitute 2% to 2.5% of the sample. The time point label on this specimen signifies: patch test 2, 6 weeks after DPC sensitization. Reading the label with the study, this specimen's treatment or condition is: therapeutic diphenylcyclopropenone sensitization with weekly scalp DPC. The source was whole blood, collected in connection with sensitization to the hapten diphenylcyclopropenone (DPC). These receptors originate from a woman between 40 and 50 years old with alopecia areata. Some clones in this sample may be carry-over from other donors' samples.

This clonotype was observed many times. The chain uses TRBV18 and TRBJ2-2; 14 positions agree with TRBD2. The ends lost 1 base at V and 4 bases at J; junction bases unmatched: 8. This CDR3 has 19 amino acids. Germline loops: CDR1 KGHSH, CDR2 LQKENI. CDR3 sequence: CASSPLGGTSGRRTGELFF. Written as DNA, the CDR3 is TGTGCCAGCTCACCACTCGGCGGGACTAGCGGGAGACGCACCGGGGAGCTGTTTTTT.

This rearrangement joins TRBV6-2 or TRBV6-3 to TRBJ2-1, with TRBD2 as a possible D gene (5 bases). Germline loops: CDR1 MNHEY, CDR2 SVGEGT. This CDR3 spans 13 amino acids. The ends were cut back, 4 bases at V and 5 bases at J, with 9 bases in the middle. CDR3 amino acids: CASSSGMNNEQFF. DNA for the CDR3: TGTGCCAGCAGTTCCGGGATGAACAATGAGCAGTTCTTC.

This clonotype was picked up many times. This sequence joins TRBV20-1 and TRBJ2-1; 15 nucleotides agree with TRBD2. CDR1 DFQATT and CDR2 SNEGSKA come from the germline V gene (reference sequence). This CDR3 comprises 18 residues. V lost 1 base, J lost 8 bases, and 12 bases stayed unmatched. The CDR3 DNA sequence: TGCAGTGCTAGAGGCCTTGGGTGGACTAGCGGGAGGGGCGATGAGCAGTTCTTC. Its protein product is CSARGLGWTSGRGDEQFF.

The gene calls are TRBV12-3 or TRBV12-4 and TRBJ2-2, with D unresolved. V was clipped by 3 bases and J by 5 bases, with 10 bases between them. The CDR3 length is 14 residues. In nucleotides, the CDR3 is TGTGCCAGCAGTTTGGGTTTAGGGACCGGGGAGCTGTTTTTT. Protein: CASSLGLGTGELFF.

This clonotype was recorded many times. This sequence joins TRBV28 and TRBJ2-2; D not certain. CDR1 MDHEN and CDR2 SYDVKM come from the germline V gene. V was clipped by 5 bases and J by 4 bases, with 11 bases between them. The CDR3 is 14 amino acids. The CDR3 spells CASSPGQVTGELFF. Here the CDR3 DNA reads TGTGCCAGCAGTCCTGGGCAGGTCACCGGGGAGCTGTTTTTT.

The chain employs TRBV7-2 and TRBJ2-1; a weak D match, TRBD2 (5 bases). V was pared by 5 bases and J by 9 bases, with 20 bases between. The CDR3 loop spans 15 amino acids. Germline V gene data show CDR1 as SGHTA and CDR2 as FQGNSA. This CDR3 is CASSAPGPKRGEQFF. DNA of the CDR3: TGTGCCAGCAGCGCCCCGGGTCCTAAACGGGGTGAGCAGTTCTTC.

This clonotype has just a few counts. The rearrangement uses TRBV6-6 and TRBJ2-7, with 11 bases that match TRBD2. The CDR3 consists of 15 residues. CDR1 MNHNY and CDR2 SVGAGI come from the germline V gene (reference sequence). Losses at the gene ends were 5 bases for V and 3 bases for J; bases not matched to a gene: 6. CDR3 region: CASSPLAGAGYEQYF. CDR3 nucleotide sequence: TGTGCCAGCAGTCCACTAGCGGGAGCGGGCTACGAGCAGTACTTC.

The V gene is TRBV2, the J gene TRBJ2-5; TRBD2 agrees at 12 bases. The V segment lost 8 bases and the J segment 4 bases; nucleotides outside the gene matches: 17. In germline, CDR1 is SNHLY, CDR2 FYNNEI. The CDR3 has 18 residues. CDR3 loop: CASGGQTSGRPKGETQYF. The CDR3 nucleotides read TGTGCCAGCGGGGGGCAGACTAGCGGGAGACCGAAGGGAGAGACCCAGTACTTC.

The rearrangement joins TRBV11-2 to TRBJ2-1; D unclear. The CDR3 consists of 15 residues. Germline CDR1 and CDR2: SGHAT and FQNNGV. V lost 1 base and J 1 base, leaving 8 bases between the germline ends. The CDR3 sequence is CASSLAAYSYNEQFF. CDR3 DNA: TGTGCCAGCAGCTTAGCGGCGTATTCCTACAATGAGCAGTTCTTC.

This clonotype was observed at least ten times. The CDR3 DNA is TGTGCCAGCAGTCCGGGTCAGCCCCAGCATTTT. It codes for CASSPGQPQHF. This rearrangement joins TRBV28 to TRBJ1-5; D uncertain. The ends were cut back, 5 bases at V and 6 bases at J, with 5 bases in the middle. From germline, CDR1 is MDHEN and CDR2 SYDVKM. CDR3 size: 11 residues.

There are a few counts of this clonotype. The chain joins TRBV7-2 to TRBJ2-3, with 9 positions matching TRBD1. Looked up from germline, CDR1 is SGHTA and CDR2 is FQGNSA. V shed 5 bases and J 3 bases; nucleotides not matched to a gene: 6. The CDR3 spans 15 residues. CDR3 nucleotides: TGTGCCAGCAGCACACAGGGGGCTTATACAGATACGCAGTATTTT. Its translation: CASSTQGAYTDTQYF.

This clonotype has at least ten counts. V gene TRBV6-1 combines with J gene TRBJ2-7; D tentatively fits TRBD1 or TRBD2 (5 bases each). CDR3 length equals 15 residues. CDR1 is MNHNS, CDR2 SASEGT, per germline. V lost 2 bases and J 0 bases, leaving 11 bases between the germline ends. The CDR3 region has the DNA TGTGCCAGCAGTGAATGGGACCGCACCTCCTACGAGCAGTACTTC. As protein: CASSEWDRTSYEQYF.

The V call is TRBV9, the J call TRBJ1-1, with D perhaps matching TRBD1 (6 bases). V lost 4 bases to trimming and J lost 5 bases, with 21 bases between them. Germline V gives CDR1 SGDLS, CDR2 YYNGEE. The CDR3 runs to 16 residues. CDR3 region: CASSTSVWGARTEAFF. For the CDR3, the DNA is TGTGCCAGCAGCACTAGCGTTTGGGGGGCGAGAACTGAAGCTTTCTTT.

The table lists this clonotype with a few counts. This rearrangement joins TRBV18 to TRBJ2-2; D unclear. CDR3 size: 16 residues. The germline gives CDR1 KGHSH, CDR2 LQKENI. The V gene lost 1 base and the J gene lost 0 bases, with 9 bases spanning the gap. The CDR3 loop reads CASSPLVAPNTGELFF. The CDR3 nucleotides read TGTGCCAGCTCACCACTTGTGGCTCCGAACACCGGGGAGCTGTTTTTT. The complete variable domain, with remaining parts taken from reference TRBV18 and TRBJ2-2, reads NAGVMQNPRHLVRRRGQEARLRCSPMKGHSHVYWYRQLPEEGLKFMVYLQKENIIDESGMPKERFSAEFPKEGPSILRIQQVVRGDSAAYFCASSPLVAPNTGELFFGEGSRLTVL.

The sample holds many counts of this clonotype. The CDR3 sequence is CASSPPGELFF. For the CDR3, the DNA is TGTGCCAGCAGCCCACCCGGGGAGCTGTTTTTT. J is TRBJ2-2 and V is TRBV7-9; D remains unclear. CDR1 and CDR2 (germline): SEHNR, FQNEAQ (reference sequence). This CDR3 has 11 amino acids. V was shortened by 5 bases and J by 6 bases, with 4 bases between the two germline ends.

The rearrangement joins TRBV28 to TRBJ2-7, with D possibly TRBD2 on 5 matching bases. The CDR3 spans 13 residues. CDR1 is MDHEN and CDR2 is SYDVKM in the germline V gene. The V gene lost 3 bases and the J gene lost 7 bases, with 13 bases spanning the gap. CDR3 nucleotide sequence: TGTGCCAGCAGTTTTAGGCCAGGAGGTGAGCAGTACTTC. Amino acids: CASSFRPGGEQYF.

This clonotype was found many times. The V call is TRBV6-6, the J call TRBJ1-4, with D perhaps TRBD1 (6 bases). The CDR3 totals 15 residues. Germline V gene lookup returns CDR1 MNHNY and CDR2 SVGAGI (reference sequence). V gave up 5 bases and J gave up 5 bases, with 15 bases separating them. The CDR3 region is CASSTGQSQNEKLFF. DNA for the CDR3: TGTGCCAGCAGTACCGGACAGTCTCAAAATGAAAAACTGTTTTTT.

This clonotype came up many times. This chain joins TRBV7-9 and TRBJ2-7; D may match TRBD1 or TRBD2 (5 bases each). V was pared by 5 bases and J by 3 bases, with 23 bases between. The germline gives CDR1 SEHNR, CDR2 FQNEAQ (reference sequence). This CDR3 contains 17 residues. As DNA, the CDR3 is TGTGCCAGCAGCCCTCCTTCTCTGGGACCGGACCTCTACGAGCAGTACTTC. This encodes CASSPPSLGPDLYEQYF.

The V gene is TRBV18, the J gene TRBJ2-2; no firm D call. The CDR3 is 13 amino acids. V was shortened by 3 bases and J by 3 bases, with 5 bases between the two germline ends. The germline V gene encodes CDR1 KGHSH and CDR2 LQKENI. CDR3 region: CASSPQDTGELFF. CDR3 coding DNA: TGTGCCAGCTCACCTCAGGACACCGGGGAGCTGTTTTTT.

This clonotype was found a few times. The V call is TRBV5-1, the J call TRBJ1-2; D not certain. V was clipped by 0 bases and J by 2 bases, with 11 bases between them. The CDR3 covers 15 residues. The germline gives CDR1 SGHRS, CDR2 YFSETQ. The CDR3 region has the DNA TGCGCCAGCAGCTTGGAACGGCCGCTAAACTATGGCTACACCTTC. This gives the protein CASSLERPLNYGYTF.

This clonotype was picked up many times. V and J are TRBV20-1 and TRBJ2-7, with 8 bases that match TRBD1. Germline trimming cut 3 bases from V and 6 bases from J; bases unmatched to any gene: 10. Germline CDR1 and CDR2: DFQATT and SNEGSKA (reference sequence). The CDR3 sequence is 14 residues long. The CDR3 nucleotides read TGCAGTGCTAGCTCACAGGGGGTGGGATCCGAGCAGTACTTC. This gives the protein CSASSQGVGSEQYF.

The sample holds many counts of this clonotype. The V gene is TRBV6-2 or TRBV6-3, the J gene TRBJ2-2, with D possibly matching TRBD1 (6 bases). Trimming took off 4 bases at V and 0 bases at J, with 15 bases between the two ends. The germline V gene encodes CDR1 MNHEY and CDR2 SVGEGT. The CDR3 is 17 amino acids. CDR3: CASSFATGMSNTGELFF. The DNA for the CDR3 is TGTGCCAGCAGTTTCGCCACAGGGATGTCGAACACCGGGGAGCTGTTTTTT.

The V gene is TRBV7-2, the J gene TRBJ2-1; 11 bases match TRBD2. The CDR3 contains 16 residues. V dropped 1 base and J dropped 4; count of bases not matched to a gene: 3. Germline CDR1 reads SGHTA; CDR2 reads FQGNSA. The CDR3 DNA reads TGTGCCAGCAGCTTAGGGGGGACTAGCGGTTACAATGAGCAGTTCTTC. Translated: CASSLGGTSGYNEQFF.